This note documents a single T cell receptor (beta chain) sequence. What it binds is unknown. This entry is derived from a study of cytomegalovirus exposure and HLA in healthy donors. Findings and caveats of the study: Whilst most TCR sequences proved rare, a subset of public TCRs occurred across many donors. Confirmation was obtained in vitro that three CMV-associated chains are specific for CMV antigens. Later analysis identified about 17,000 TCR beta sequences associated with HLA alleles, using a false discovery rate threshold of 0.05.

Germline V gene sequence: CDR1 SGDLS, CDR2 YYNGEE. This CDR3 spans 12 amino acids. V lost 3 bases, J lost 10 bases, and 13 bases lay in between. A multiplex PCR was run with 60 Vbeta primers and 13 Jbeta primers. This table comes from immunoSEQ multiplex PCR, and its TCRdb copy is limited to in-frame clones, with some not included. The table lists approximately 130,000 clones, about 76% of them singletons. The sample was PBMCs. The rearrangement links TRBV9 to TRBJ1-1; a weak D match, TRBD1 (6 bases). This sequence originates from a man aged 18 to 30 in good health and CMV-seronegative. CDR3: CASSDSQGGAFF. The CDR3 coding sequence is TGTGCCAGCAGCGACTCCCAAGGGGGAGCTTTCTTT. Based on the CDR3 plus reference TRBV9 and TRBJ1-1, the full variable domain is DSGVTQTPKHLITATGQRVTLRCSPRSGDLSVYWYQQSLDQGLQFLIQYYNGEERAKGNILERFSAQQFPDLHSELNLSSLELGDSALYFCASSDSQGGAFFGQGTRLTVV.